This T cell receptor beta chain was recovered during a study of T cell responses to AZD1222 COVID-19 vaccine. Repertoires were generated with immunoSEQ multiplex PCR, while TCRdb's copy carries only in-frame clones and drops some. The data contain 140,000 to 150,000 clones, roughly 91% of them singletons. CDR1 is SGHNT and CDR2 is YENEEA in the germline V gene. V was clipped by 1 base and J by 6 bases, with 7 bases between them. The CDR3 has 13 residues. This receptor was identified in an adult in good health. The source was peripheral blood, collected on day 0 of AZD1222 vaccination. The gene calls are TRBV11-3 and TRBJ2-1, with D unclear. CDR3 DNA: TGTGCCAGCAGCTTAGGAGTTCTCAATGAGCAGTTCTTC. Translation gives CASSLGVLNEQFF.